This T cell receptor beta chain is from a study of T-cell reconstitution after alpha-beta-depleted transplantation in children. Germline CDR1 reads MGHRA; CDR2 reads YSYEKL. V gave up 2 bases and J gave up 2 bases, with 10 bases separating them. The CDR3 is 14 residues long. TCRbeta library construction was performed incorporating unique molecular identifiers. TCRdb ran MiXCR on the PCR reads and lists one entry per CDR3 protein. The sample carries some 550,000 distinct CDR3 sequences, 18% recorded once. This clonotype was seen repeatedly, ten times or more. This receptor was taken from a human donor who donated a stem cell graft to a child with acute lymphoblastic leukemia. The chain employs TRBV4-1 and TRBJ2-7; D gene unclear. The material sequenced was PBMCs from the stem cell graft donor, taken from the stem cell graft. For the CDR3, the DNA is TGCGCCAGCAGCCAACTGACAAGGGCCTACGAGCAGTACTTC. Encoded protein: CASSQLTRAYEQYF.